The 9 T cell receptor beta chains presented below share a single source sample, sequenced in a study of Graves' ophthalmopathy and Graves' hyperthyroidism. The authors amplified TCR beta CDR3 regions, and they did so from RNA transcripts for repertoire sequencing. The workflow started with a first-round RT-PCR run with HTBI primers and then moved on to a second-round multiplex PCR. TCRdb itself ran the multiplex PCR reads through MiXCR, one entry per CDR3 protein. The sample lists over a million distinct CDR3 sequences; about 40% were seen once. The sequenced material came from peripheral blood or thyroid tissue (not recorded which). These TCRs come from an adult man with Graves' hyperthyroidism.

This clonotype occurred many times. The V call is TRBV15, the J call TRBJ1-2; D is possibly TRBD1 (5 bases). The CDR3 is 15 residues long. Trimming took 2 bases from V and 8 from J, leaving 18 bases between them. Germline-derived CDR1 and CDR2 are LNHNV and YYDKDF (reference sequence). The CDR3 DNA reads TGTGCCACCAGCAGAACCTTAGGCGAGGGGCAAGGCTACACCTTC. Its protein is CATSRTLGEGQGYTF.

This clonotype has a count of ten or more. This chain links TRBV19 with TRBJ1-5; D not certain. The CDR3 runs 16 residues. The germline gives CDR1 LNHDA, CDR2 SQIVND (reference sequence). V gave up 5 bases and J gave up 0 bases, with 14 bases separating them. The CDR3: CASSFRSEISNQPQHF. CDR3 DNA sequence: TGTGCCAGTAGTTTTCGTTCGGAAATTAGCAATCAGCCCCAGCATTTT.

This chain joins TRBV29-1 and TRBJ2-5; 9 positions match TRBD1. Per the germline V gene, CDR1 is SQVTM and CDR2 is ANQGSEA. There are 13 residues in the CDR3. CDR3 DNA: TGCGGGGGGACAGGGACGGATGGTGAGACCCAGTACTTC. Residues: CGGTGTDGETQYF.

This clonotype was counted many times. The chain links TRBV20-1 to TRBJ1-1, with a possible D match to TRBD1 (6 bases). Germline CDR1 DFQATT, CDR2 SNEGSKA (reference sequence). CDR3 length equals 12 residues. V gave up 6 bases and J gave up 0 bases, with 8 bases separating them. CDR3 sequence reads: CSADRLNTEAFF. The DNA of the CDR3 is TGCAGTGCGGACAGATTGAACACTGAAGCTTTCTTT.

This clonotype was observed a handful of times. V usage is TRBV24-1 and J usage is TRBJ2-5, with 9 bases identical to TRBD1. Germline V gene data show CDR1 as KGHDR and CDR2 as SFDVKD. V was pared by 3 bases and J by 2 bases, with 6 bases of the junction left unmatched. This CDR3 spans 16 amino acids. The CDR3 sequence: CATSDPGTGLQETQYF. CDR3 in DNA: TGTGCCACCAGTGATCCAGGGACAGGGTTGCAAGAGACCCAGTACTTC.

This clonotype has more than one count but fewer than ten. V usage is TRBV20-1 and J usage is TRBJ2-3, with TRBD2 identical over 9 bases. CDR3 length equals 17 residues. V was clipped by 3 bases and J by 2 bases; unmatched bases: 12. CDR1 is DFQATT, CDR2 SNEGSKA, per germline (reference sequence). The CDR3 DNA sequence: TGCAGTGCTAGGGATTGGGGAAGCGGGGGGCACACAGATACGCAGTATTTT. Amino acids: CSARDWGSGGHTDTQYF.

Worth noting for this clonotype: Relative to the germline gene, one junction end is altered; a read error may explain this. The chain combines TRBV6-2 or TRBV6-3 with TRBJ1-6; the D gene is possibly TRBD1 (5 bases). The germline V gene encodes CDR1 MNHEY and CDR2 SVGEGT. The CDR3 loop spans 15 amino acids. The CDR3 DNA sequence: TGTGCCAGCAGGGGGACGGTCTCCTATAATTCACCCCTCTACTTT. Translation: CASRGTVSYNSPLYF.

The CDR3 DNA reads as TGTGCCAGCAGTGATTTTAGCGGGACAGCAGAGACCCAGTACTTC. This codes for CASSDFSGTAETQYF. J is TRBJ2-5 and V is TRBV25-1, with a tentative D call TRBD2 (8 bases). The V and J ends lost 3 bases and 4 bases respectively, with 15 bases between them. The CDR3 is 15 amino acids. Germline V gene data show CDR1 as MGHDK and CDR2 as SYGVNS.

The chain carries TRBV29-1 and TRBJ1-1; D remains ambiguous. Germline V gene data show CDR1 as SQVTM and CDR2 as ANQGSEA. The CDR3 consists of 13 residues. V lost 6 bases and J 5 bases, leaving 16 bases between the germline ends. The CDR3 sequence is CSVSGIGITEAFF. The CDR3 DNA reads as TGCAGCGTGTCTGGGATAGGGATTACTGAAGCTTTCTTT. Combining the CDR3 with reference TRBV29-1 and TRBJ1-1 gives the whole variable domain SAVISQKPSRDICQRGTSLTIQCQVDSQVTMMFWYRQQPGQSLTLIATANQGSEATYESGFVIDKFPISRPNLTFSTLTVSNMSPEDSSIYLCSVSGIGITEAFFGQGTRLTVV.